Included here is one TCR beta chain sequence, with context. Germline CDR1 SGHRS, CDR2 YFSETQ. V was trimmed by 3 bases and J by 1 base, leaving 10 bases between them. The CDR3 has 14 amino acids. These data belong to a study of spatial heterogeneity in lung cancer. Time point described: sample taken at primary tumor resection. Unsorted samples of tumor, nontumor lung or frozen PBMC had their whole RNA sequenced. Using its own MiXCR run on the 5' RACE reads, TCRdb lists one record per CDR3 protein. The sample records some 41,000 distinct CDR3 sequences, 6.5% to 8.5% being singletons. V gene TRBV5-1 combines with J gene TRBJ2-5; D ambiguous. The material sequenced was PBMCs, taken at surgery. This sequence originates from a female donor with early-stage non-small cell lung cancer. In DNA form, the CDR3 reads TGCGCCAGCAGCTACCCGTCTCCCCAAGAGACCCAGTACTTC. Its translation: CASSYPSPQETQYF. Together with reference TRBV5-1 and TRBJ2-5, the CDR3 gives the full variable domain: KAGVTQTPRYLIKTRGQQVTLSCSPISGHRSVSWYQQTPGQGLQFLFEYFSETQRNKGNFPGRFSGRQFSNSRSEMNVSTLELGDSALYLCASSYPSPQETQYFGPGTRLLVL.